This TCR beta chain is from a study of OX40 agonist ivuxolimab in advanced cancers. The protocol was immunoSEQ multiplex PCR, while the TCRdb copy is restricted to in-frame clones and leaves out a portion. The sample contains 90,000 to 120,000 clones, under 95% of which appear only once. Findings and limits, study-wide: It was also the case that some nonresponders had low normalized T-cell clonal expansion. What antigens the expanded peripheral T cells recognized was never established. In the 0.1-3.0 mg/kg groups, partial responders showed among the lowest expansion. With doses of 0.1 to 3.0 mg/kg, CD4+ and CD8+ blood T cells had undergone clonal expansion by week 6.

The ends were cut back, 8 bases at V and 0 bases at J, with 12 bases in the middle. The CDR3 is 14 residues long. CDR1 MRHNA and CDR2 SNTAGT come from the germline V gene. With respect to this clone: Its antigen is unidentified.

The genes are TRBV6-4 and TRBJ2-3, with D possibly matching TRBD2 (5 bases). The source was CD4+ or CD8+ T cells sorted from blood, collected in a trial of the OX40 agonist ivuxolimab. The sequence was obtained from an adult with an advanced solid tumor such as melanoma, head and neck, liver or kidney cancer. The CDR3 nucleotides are TGTGCCAGCTCCCGGGAATACAGCACAGATACGCAGTATTTT. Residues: CASSREYSTDTQYF.